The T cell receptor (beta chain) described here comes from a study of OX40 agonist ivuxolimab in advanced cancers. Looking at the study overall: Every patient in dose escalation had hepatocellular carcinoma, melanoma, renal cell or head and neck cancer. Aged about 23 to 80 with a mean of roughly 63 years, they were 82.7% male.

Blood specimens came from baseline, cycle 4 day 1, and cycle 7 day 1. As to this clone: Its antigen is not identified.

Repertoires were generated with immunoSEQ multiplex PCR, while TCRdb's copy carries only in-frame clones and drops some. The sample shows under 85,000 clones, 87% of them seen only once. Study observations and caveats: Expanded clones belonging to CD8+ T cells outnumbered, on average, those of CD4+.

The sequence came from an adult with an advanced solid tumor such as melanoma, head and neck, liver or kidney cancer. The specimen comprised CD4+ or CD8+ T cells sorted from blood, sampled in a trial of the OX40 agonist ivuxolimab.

The CDR3 is CASRTGSSGNTIYF. CDR3 nucleotide sequence: TGTGCCAGCAGGACAGGGAGCTCTGGAAACACCATATATTTT. V is TRBV6-6 and J is TRBJ1-3; 7 bases fit TRBD1. This CDR3 is built from 14 residues. V lost 6 bases to trimming and J lost 0 bases; unmatched junction nucleotides: 2. Germline V gene data show CDR1 as MNHNY and CDR2 as SVGAGI (reference sequence).